This record concerns one T cell receptor (beta chain) sequence. Its matching antigen is unknown. This sample was included in a study of siplizumab effects on memory and regulatory T cells. Findings and limits, study-wide: Alloreactive sequences traceable to unstimulated CD4+ memory cells declined significantly under siplizumab. Most alloreactive clones went unmapped to unstimulated subsets; only a minor fraction mapped. It was never confirmed that proliferating Tregs from siplizumab cultures were suppressive.

Some 99,000 TCR templates were measured in each sample. Repertoires were generated with immunoSEQ multiplex PCR, while TCRdb's copy carries only in-frame clones and drops some. The repertoire has roughly 100,000 clones, under 95% of them found once; the top ten carry about 0.32%. The sequencing input was CD4+ T cells sorted from blood. The receptor comes from a human donor in good health.

CDR3 sequence: CAWSRRQDGWQYF. The CDR3 DNA sequence: TGTGCCTGGAGTCGTAGACAGGATGGATGGCAGTACTTC. The chain joins TRBV30 to TRBJ2-7; weak D call: TRBD1 (6 bases). This CDR3 is built from 13 residues. V lost 2 bases and J 9 bases, leaving 17 bases between the germline ends. Germline lookup yields CDR1 GTSNPN and CDR2 SVGIG (reference sequence).